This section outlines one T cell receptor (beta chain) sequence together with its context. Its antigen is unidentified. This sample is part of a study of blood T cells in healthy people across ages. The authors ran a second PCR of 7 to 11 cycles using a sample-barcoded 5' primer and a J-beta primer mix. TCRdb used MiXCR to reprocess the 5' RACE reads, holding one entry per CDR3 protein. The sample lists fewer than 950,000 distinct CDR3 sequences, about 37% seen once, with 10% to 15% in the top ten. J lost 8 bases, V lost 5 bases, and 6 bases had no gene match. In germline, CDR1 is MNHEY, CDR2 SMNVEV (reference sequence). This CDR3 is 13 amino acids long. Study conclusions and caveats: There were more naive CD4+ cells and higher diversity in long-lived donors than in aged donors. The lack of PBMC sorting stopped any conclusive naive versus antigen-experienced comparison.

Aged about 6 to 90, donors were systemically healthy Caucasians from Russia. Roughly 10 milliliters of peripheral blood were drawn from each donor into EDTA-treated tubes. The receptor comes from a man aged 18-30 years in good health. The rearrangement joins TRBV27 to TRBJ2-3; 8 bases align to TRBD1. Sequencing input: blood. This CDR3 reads CASSRTGRGTQYF. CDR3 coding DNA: TGTGCCAGCAGTAGGACAGGGAGAGGTACGCAGTATTTT.